This T cell receptor beta chain stems from a study of T cell repertoires in cytomegalovirus infection. Background on the study: Use of recently identified HLA-C-restricted and well-studied HLA-B-restricted CMV epitopes was part of the study.

Concerning this clonotype itself: Its specificity is unknown.

The CDR3 has 15 amino acids. Germline V lookup: CDR1 DFQATT, CDR2 SNEGSKA (reference sequence). J gave up 5 bases and V 4 bases, and 6 bases lay outside the gene matches. TCRdb recomputed calls from the reads with MiXCR, one row per CDR3 protein. The table has 370,000 or so distinct CDR3 sequences, 34% seen once; the top ten hold about 13%. Whole-study results and caveats: What dominated the ex vivo response were HLA-C-restricted CMV-specific TCR beta clonotypes. Cumulative frequency of public TCR beta families picked out carriers of CMV plus the relevant HLA.

The origin of this receptor is a human donor in good health (CMV status not recorded). Some clones in this sample may be carry-over from other donors' samples. This material consisted of cultured PBMCs, taken from culture after CMV antigen stimulation. This chain links TRBV20-1 with TRBJ2-1, with 12 bases lining up with TRBD2. This CDR3 is CSAIRLAGANNEQFF. The CDR3 nucleotides read TGCAGTGCTATCAGACTAGCGGGAGCCAACAATGAGCAGTTCTTC.